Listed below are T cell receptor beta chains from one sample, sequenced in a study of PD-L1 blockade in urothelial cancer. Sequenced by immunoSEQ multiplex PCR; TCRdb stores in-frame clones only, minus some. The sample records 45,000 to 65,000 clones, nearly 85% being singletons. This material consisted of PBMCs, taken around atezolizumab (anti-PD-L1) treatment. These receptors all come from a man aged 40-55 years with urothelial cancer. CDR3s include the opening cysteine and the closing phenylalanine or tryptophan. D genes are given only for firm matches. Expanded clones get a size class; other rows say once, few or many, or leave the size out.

TGCGCCAGCAGCGGCCAGACGGGGCTAGGGGGTGAGACCCAGTACTTC	CASSGQTGLGGETQYF	.	TRBV5-1	TRBJ2-5	.
TGTGCTAGTGGTATCGGCGGGGTGGGCACAGATACGCAGTATTTT	CASGIGGVGTDTQYF	.	TRBV12-5	TRBJ2-3	.
TGTGCCAGCATCCGGGACAGAAGTTACACTGAAGCTTTCTTT	CASIRDRSYTEAFF	.	TRBV7-2	TRBJ1-1	TRBD1
TGCGCCAGCAGCTTGGCCGTTTCCTACGAGCAGTACTTC	CASSLAVSYEQYF	.	TRBV5-1	TRBJ2-7	.
TGCGCCAGCAGTGAGGAACGGTATACGCAGTATTTT	CASSEERYTQYF	.	TRBV10-1	TRBJ2-3	.
TGTGCCAGCAGCCGCGGCGGTCGGGGTGGCACCAATCAGCCCCAGCATTTT	CASSRGGRGGTNQPQHF	.	TRBV21-1	TRBJ1-5	.
TGCGCCAGCAGCCTCGACAACGGCTCGGCTCGCGAGCAGTACTTC	CASSLDNGSAREQYF	.	TRBV5-1	TRBJ2-7	.
TGTGCCACCCAGGGGGTATACACCTACGAGCAGTACTTC	CATQGVYTYEQYF	.	TRBV6-1	TRBJ2-7	TRBD1
TGCGCCAGCAGCTTCCGGACAGAAACGAACGAGCAGTACTTC	CASSFRTETNEQYF	.	TRBV5-1	TRBJ2-7	.
TGTGCCAGCAGTTTCCCACAGGGGATTGGGAATCAGCCCCAGCATTTT	CASSFPQGIGNQPQHF	.	TRBV28	TRBJ1-5	TRBD1
TGTGCCAGCAGCCCTAGCGGGAGTACAGATACGCAGTATTTT	CASSPSGSTDTQYF	.	TRBV9	TRBJ2-3	TRBD2
TGTGCCAGCAGTAAGGGCGGACAGGGGTCCTACGAGCAGTACTTC	CASSKGGQGSYEQYF	.	TRBV6-6	TRBJ2-7	TRBD1
TGTGCCAGCACCAAACTGGGACTAGCCGTGGACGGGGAGCTGTTTTTT	CASTKLGLAVDGELFF	.	TRBV9	TRBJ2-2	TRBD2
TGTGCCAGCAGCTTCGGACAGGGCTACGAGCAGTACTTC	CASSFGQGYEQYF	.	TRBV7-9	TRBJ2-7	TRBD1
TGTGCCAGCAGCGCCGACACGTCAGGATACACTGAAGCTTTCTTT	CASSADTSGYTEAFF	few	TRBV9	TRBJ1-1	.
TGTGCCAGCAGTGAAGAGGCAGGTTTTTCATCTGAACAGCCCCAGCATTTT	CASSEEAGFSSEQPQHF	few	TRBV2	TRBJ1-5	.
TGTGCCAGCAGGTCTTGGGGGCTAGGAAACACCATATATTTT	CASRSWGLGNTIYF	.	TRBV5-4	TRBJ1-3	.
TGTGCCTGGAGTGTACGATCGGGACAGAACTATGGCTACACCTTC	CAWSVRSGQNYGYTF	.	TRBV30	TRBJ1-2	TRBD1
TGTGCCAGCAGCCTCGGACTTCCCAGCACAGATACGCAGTATTTT	CASSLGLPSTDTQYF	.	TRBV7-2	TRBJ2-3	.
TGCGCCAGCGCAGCGGGAGGGCCCTACAATGAGCAGTTCTTC	CASAAGGPYNEQFF	.	TRBV5-1	TRBJ2-1	TRBD2
TGTGCCACCAGCAGAGGAGGGACAACTTACACCGGGGAGCTGTTTTTT	CATSRGGTTYTGELFF	.	TRBV15	TRBJ2-2	.
TGTGCCAGTAGTACTACCCGGTCCACTAAAAACGAGCAGTACTTC	CASSTTRSTKNEQYF	.	TRBV19	TRBJ2-7	.
TGTGCCAGCAGTTCCATCGGGACTAGCGGGAACTACGAGCAGTACTTC	CASSSIGTSGNYEQYF	.	TRBV27	TRBJ2-7	TRBD2
TGTGCCAGCAGCCAAACAGGGGAAGGTTACATCCGGTCGTTC	CASSQTGEGYIRSF	.	TRBV16	TRBJ2-7	TRBD1
TGTGCCAGCAGCAGCGACAGGGCTGGCACCGGGGAGCTGTTTTTT	CASSSDRAGTGELFF	.	TRBV21-1	TRBJ2-2	.
TGTGCCAGCACCCCCGTGGACTTAAACACTGAAGCTTTCTTT	CASTPVDLNTEAFF	.	TRBV7-8	TRBJ1-1	.
TGTGCCAGCGTACGACAGGGATCTCACAATGAGCAGTTCTTC	CASVRQGSHNEQFF	.	TRBV6-1	TRBJ2-1	TRBD1
TGTGCCAGCAGTTTAGAAAGAGCCTATGGCTACACCTTC	CASSLERAYGYTF	once	TRBV28	TRBJ1-2	.
TGTGCCATCAGTGACCCTATCCAAGAGACCCAGTACTTC	CAISDPIQETQYF	.	TRBV10-3	TRBJ2-5	.
TGCGCCAGCAGCCAAGAAGAGACAGGGGTTAGCAATCAGCCCCAGCATTTT	CASSQEETGVSNQPQHF	.	TRBV4-1	TRBJ1-5	TRBD1
TGCGCCAGCAGCCAAACCGGGATCCCCTATGGCTACACCTTC	CASSQTGIPYGYTF	.	TRBV4-3	TRBJ1-2	.
TGTGCCACCAGCAGAGATGGGCCAGGAACAGGGTTGGGATTTTGGAATCAGCCCCAGCATTTT	CATSRDGPGTGLGFWNQPQHF	.	TRBV15	TRBJ1-5	.
TGCGCCAGCAGTGACGGACAGGGAAGGATGAACACTGAAGCTTTCTTT	CASSDGQGRMNTEAFF	.	TRBV5-1	TRBJ1-1	TRBD1
TGTGCCAGTGGGAGGGGTGTTAGCAATCAGCCCCAGCATTTT	CASGRGVSNQPQHF	.	TRBV19	TRBJ1-5	.
TGTGCCAGCAGCTCGGTACTCGAAGAGACCCAGTACTTC	CASSSVLEETQYF	.	TRBV7-9	TRBJ2-5	.
TGTGCCAGCAGCCCAGGACAGGGCCGGGGACAGCCCCAGCATTTT	CASSPGQGRGQPQHF	.	TRBV7-2	TRBJ1-5	TRBD1
TGCGCCAGCAGCCCTCGGGAGCGGGGAGGGGAGCAGTTCTTC	CASSPRERGGEQFF	.	TRBV5-1	TRBJ2-1	TRBD2
TGTGCCAGCAGCGTAGTAGGGGGCTACCAAGAGACCCAGTACTTC	CASSVVGGYQETQYF	once	TRBV9	TRBJ2-5	TRBD1
TGCAGTGCCCTAGCGAATGGCTACACCTTC	CSALANGYTF	.	TRBV20-1	TRBJ1-2	.
TGTGCCAGCAGTGAACATAGCAATCAGCCCCAGCATTTT	CASSEHSNQPQHF	.	TRBV6-1	TRBJ1-5	.
TGTGCCAGCAGCTTAGTAACGACTAACATTCAGTACTTC	CASSLVTTNIQYF	.	TRBV7-2	TRBJ2-4	.
TGTGCCAGCAGTTACTCGACAGGGGGCTATGAAAAACTGTTTTTT	CASSYSTGGYEKLFF	.	TRBV6-5	TRBJ1-4	TRBD1
TGTGCCAGCAGCTTCAGGGACGAGCAGTACTTC	CASSFRDEQYF	.	TRBV5-4	TRBJ2-7	.
TGTGCCAGCAGTTCCTCTACGGGGTACAGCAATCAGCCCCAGCATTTT	CASSSSTGYSNQPQHF	.	TRBV6-6	TRBJ1-5	.
TGTGCCAGCAGCACTCTTAGCGGGAGGGCCCCCTACGAGCAGTACTTC	CASSTLSGRAPYEQYF	.	TRBV11-2	TRBJ2-7	TRBD2
TGTGCCAGCAGACGGGAAAACCCCGGGGCCAACGTCCTGACTTTC	CASRRENPGANVLTF	.	TRBV4-2	TRBJ2-6	.
TGTGCCAGCACCTACCAGGGATATCAGCCCCAGCATTTT	CASTYQGYQPQHF	.	TRBV28	TRBJ1-5	.
TGTGCCAGCAGGGCGGACAGTTCTGGGGCCAACGTCCTGACTTTC	CASRADSSGANVLTF	few	TRBV6-1	TRBJ2-6	.
TGCGCCAGCAGCCAAGATCCCAGCGGTAGCTCCTACAATGAGCAGTTCTTC	CASSQDPSGSSYNEQFF	.	TRBV4-1	TRBJ2-1	.
TGCAGCGTGGGGACAGGAGGAGAGACCCAGTACTTC	CSVGTGGETQYF	.	TRBV29-1	TRBJ2-5	TRBD1
TGTGCCAGCAGTTTATCGTTTAAAAACACTGAAGCTTTCTTT	CASSLSFKNTEAFF	.	TRBV27	TRBJ1-1	.
TGTGCCACCAGCTTGAGGGCGGTCGGAGCCGGGGAGCTGTTTTTT	CATSLRAVGAGELFF	.	TRBV15	TRBJ2-2	.
TGCAGTGCTGCGGAGCCCAGTGGCTACACCTTC	CSAAEPSGYTF	.	TRBV20-1	TRBJ1-2	.